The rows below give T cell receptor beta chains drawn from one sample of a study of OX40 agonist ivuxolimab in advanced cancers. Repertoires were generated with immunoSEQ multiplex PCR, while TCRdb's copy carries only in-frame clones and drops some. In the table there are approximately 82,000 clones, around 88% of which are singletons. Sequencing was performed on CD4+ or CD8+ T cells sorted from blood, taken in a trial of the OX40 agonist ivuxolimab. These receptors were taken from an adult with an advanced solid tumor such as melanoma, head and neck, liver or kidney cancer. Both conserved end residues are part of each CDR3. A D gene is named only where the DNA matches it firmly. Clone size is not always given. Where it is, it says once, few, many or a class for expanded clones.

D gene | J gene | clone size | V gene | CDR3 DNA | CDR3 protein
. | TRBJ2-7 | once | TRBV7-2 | TGTGCCAGCAGCTTAAGGGGCGGGACCATTACCTACGAGCAGTACTTC | CASSLRGGTITYEQYF
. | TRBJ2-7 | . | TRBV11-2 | TGTGCCAGCAGCTTAGACCCGGACAGCCTCGAGCAGTACTTC | CASSLDPDSLEQYF
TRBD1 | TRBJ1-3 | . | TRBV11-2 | TGTGCCAGCAGGTCTACAGGGGGCAGGAGATCTGGAAACACCATATATTTT | CASRSTGGRRSGNTIYF
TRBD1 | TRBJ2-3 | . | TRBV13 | TGTGCCAGCAGTTCTACAGGGGTGACAGATACGCAGTATTTT | CASSSTGVTDTQYF
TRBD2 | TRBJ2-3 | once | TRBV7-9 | TGTGCCAGCAGCTTAGGAGGACTAGCGGGAGGGGACACAGATACGCAGTATTTT | CASSLGGLAGGDTDTQYF
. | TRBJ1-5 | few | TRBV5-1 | TGCGCCAGCAGGGAATATAGCAATCAGCCCCAGCATTTT | CASREYSNQPQHF
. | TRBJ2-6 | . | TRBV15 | TGTGCCACCAGCAGACCCGGGACCGCCGGGGCCAACGTCCTGACTTTC | CATSRPGTAGANVLTF
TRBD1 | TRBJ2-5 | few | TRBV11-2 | TGTGCCAGCAGCCCGGGACAGGGGTATGGGGAGACCCAGTACTTC | CASSPGQGYGETQYF
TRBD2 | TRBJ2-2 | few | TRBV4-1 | TGCGCCAGCAGCCAAGGAGGACTAGCGGGAGTCGGCACCGGGGAGCTGTTTTTT | CASSQGGLAGVGTGELFF
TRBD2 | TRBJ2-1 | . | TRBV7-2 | TGTGCCAGCAGCTTAGGGGGACTAGCGGGAGCGAATGAGCAGTTCTTC | CASSLGGLAGANEQFF
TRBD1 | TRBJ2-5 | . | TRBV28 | TGTGCCAGCAGTTCCCGGGACAGGGGACCCCAAGAGACCCAGTACTTC | CASSSRDRGPQETQYF
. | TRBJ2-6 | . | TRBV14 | TGTGCCAGCAGTCCCTGGACTGCCTCTGGGGCCAACGTCCTGACTTTC | CASSPWTASGANVLTF
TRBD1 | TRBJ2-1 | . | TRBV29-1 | TGCAGCGTTTATGGGGACAGGGGAAGCGGGAGTCCCCATGAGCAGTTCTTC | CSVYGDRGSGSPHEQFF
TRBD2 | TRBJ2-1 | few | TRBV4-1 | TGCGCCAGCAGCCGCACACTAGCGGGAGTAGGTTTTCGCAACAATGAGCAGTTCTTC | CASSRTLAGVGFRNNEQFF
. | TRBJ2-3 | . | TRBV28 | TGTGCCAGCAGTCCACAGAGCACAGATACGCAGTATTTT | CASSPQSTDTQYF
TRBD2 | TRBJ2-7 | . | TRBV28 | TGTGCCAGCAGTCCAGGGGGGGGACTAGCTGCCGACGAGCAGTACTTC | CASSPGGGLAADEQYF
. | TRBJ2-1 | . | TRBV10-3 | TGTGCCCTCTCCTCCGGAGCAAGGGGACCCAAGTTCTTC | CALSSGARGPKFF
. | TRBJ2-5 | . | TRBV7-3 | TGTGCCAGCAGCCCTCAAGGGGGAAGGGAGACCCAGTACTTC | CASSPQGGRETQYF
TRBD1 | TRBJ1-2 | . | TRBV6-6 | TGTGCCAGCAGTCCCGGGACAGTTAACTATGGCTACACCTTC | CASSPGTVNYGYTF
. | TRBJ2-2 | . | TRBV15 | TGTGCCACCAGCCGAACGCTTAGGACGGGGCGAGACACCGGGGAGCTGTTTTTT | CATSRTLRTGRDTGELFF
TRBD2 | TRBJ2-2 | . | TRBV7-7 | TGTGCTAGCAGCAAATCCAGTGTAGCGGGAGCAACCGGGGAGCTGTTTTTT | CASSKSSVAGATGELFF
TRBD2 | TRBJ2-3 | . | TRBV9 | TGTGCCAGCAGCCCGACTAGCGGTAGCACAGATACGCAGTATTTT | CASSPTSGSTDTQYF
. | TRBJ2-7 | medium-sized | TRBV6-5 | TGTGCCAGCAGCGACAGATGGAGCTCCTACGAGCAGTACTTC | CASSDRWSSYEQYF
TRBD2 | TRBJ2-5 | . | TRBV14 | TGTGCCAGCAGCCATGGACTAGCGGTCTACCAAGAGACCCAGTACTTC | CASSHGLAVYQETQYF
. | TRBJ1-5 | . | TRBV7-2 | TGTGCCAGCAGCTTAGGCCCTACAGGGTCCCAGCCCCAGCATTTT | CASSLGPTGSQPQHF
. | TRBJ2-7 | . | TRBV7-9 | TGTGCCAGCAGCTTAGCGCTTCGGGGCCACGAGCAGTACTTC | CASSLALRGHEQYF
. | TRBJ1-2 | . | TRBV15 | TGTGCCACCAGCGGTCAGGGGTCGGGAGCTAACTATGGCTACACCTTC | CATSGQGSGANYGYTF
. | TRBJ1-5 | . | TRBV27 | TGTGCCAGCAGTTTTGTCAATCAGCCCCAGCATTTT | CASSFVNQPQHF
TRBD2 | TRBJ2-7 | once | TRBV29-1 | TGCAGCGTCCGAAGACTAGCGGGAGGGGACGAGCAGTACTTC | CSVRRLAGGDEQYF
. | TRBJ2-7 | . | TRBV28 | TGTGCCAGCAGTTCGACACCCTACGAGCAGTACTTC | CASSSTPYEQYF
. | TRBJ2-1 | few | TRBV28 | TGTGCCAGCAGTAGCTGGACGGATGAGCAGTTCTTC | CASSSWTDEQFF
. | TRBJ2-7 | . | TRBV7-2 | TGTGCCAGCAGCTTAGGGTGGGACGGGATATCCGAGCAGTACTTC | CASSLGWDGISEQYF
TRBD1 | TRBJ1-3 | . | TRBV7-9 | TGTGCCAGCAGCGGAATTGTGGGACAGAGCTCTGGAAACACCATATATTTT | CASSGIVGQSSGNTIYF
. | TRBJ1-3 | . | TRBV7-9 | TGTGCCACCAAAAACGGACAGGGAAACACCATATATTTT | CATKNGQGNTIYF
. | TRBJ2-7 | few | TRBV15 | TGTGCCACCAGCAGAGAAGGGCAGTCTGGGGGAGAGCAGTACTTC | CATSREGQSGGEQYF
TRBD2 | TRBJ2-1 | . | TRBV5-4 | TGTGCCAGCAGCTTGGGTGGACTAGCGGGATTTGAGCAGTTCTTC | CASSLGGLAGFEQFF
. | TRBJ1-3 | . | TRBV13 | TGTGCCAGCAGCTATGGGGCTGGAAACACCATATATTTT | CASSYGAGNTIYF
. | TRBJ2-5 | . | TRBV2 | TGTGCCAGCAGTGTTTCCCCCGCGAGGCAAGAGACCCAGTACTTC | CASSVSPARQETQYF
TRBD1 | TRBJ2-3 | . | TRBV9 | TGTGCCAGCAGCGTACAGGGGGCAGGAGATACGCAGTATTTT | CASSVQGAGDTQYF
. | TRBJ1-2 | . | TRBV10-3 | TGTGCCATCAGGAGGACAGCGGAGACTAACTATGGCTACACCTTC | CAIRRTAETNYGYTF
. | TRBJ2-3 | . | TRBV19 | TGTGCCAGTAGTATTAGCGGTACTAGCACAGATACGCAGTATTTT | CASSISGTSTDTQYF
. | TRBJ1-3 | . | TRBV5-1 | TGCGCCAGCAGCCCCGGTAGGGCTGGAAACACCATATATTTT | CASSPGRAGNTIYF
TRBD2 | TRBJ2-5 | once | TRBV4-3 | TGCGCCAGCAGCCAAAGGACTAGCGGGAGGATCCAAGAGACCCAGTACTTC | CASSQRTSGRIQETQYF
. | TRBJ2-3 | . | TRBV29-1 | TGCAGCGTTGTTGTAGCGGAGAGGGGGGATACGCAGTATTTT | CSVVVAERGDTQYF
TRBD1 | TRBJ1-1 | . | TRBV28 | TGTGCCAGCAGCCCGGGACAGGTCGTTGACACTGAAGCTTTCTTT | CASSPGQVVDTEAFF
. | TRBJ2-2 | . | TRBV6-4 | TGTGCCAGCAGTACCTTTGGGCCTAACACCGGGGAGCTGTTTTTT | CASSTFGPNTGELFF
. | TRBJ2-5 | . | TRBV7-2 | TGTGCCAGCAGCTTATTGGGGGTCGAGGAGACCCAGTACTTC | CASSLLGVEETQYF
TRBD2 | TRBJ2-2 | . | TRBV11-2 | TGTGCCAGCAGCATTGGACTAGCGGGCACCGGGGAGCTGTTTTTT | CASSIGLAGTGELFF
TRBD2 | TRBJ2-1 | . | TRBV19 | TGTGCCAGTAGTATAGATCAGACAGGTAGCGGGGATGAGCAGTTCTTC | CASSIDQTGSGDEQFF
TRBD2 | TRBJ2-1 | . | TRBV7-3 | TGTGCCAGCAGCCCCCCCGGGAGCGGGAGTACCTACAATGAGCAGTTCTTC | CASSPPGSGSTYNEQFF
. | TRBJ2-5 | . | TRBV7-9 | TGTGCCAGCAGCCCTCCAGGGGCGGCGGAGACCCAGTACTTC | CASSPPGAAETQYF
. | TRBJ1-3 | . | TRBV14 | TGTGCCAGCAGCGTCCCGGGGTCAAACACCATATATTTT | CASSVPGSNTIYF
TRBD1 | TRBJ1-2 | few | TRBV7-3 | TGTGCCAGCAGCTCATTTCGCGGACAGGGGGGCTACACCTTC | CASSSFRGQGGYTF
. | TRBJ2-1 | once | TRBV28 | TGTGCCAGCAGTGTGGGTTACAATGAGCAGTTCTTC | CASSVGYNEQFF
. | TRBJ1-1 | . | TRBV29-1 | TGCAGCGTTGGGACCGACCCCGGGGACACTGAAGCTTTCTTT | CSVGTDPGDTEAFF
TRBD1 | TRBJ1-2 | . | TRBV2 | TGTGCCAGCACCCCAACGACAGGGGAGTATGGCTACACCTTC | CASTPTTGEYGYTF
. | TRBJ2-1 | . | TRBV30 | TGTGCCTGGAGTGGCCGCGATGAGCAGTTCTTC | CAWSGRDEQFF
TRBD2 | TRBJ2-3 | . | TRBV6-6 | TGTGCCAGCAGGGATACTAGCGGGAGTGGAGATACGCAGTATTTT | CASRDTSGSGDTQYF
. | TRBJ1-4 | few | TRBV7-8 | TGTGCCAGCAGCTTAATTAGGACTATCGGGGAAAAACTGTTTTTT | CASSLIRTIGEKLFF
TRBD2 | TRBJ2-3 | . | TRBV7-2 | TGTGCCAGCAGCCTCCAAGCGGGAGCAACGGATACGCAGTATTTT | CASSLQAGATDTQYF